This TCR beta chain was recovered during a study of shared clonotypes between healthy human individuals. Study-level results: The diversity represented, both genetic and in exposure history, was limited by few donors. At large depth, rarefaction still showed sorted-subset sequencing to be incomplete.

Regarding this clone: Its antigen is unidentified.

This CDR3 is built from 14 residues. Looked up from germline, CDR1 is SGHAT and CDR2 is FQDESV (reference sequence). Trimming removed 6 bases from V and 1 base from J, with 13 bases in between. Donors, without exception, were Caucasian adults residing in Nashville, Tennessee. The table came from immunoSEQ multiplex PCR; TCRdb's copy has only in-frame clones and leaves some out. The sample shows more than 2,000,000 clones, approximately 92% of them seen only once. This chain connects TRBV11-1 to TRBJ2-7; no definite D call. This clonotype was sampled from a man younger than 35 in good health. Sample: naive CD4+ T cells sorted from blood. Subset: CD45RA+ positively selected. CDR3 coding DNA: TGTGCCAGCAGTAGCCAGGCAGTGTCCTACGAGCAGTACTTC. Amino acids: CASSSQAVSYEQYF.